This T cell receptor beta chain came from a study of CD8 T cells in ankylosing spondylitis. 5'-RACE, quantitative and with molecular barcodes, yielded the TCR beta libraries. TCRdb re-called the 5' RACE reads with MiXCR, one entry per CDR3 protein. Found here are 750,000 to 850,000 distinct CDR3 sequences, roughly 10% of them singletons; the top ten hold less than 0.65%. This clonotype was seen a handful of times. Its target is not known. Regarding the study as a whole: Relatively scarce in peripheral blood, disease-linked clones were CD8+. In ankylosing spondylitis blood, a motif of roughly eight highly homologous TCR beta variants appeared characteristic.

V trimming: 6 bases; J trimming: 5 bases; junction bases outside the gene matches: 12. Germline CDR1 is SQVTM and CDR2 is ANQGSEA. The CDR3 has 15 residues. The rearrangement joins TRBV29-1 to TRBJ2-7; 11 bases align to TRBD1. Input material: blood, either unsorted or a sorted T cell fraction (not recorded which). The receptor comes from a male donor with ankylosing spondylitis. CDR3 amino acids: CSVRRDRGLGHEQYF. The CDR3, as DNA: TGCAGCGTCCGTCGGGACAGGGGGTTGGGACACGAGCAGTACTTC.